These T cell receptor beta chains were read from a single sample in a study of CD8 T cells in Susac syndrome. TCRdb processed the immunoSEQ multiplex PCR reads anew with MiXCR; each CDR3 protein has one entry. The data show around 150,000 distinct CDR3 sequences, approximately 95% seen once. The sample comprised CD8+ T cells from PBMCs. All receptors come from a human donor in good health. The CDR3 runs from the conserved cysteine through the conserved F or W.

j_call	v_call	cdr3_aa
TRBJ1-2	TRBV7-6	CASSLGENYGYTF
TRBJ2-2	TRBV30	CAWSVWGYPNGELFF
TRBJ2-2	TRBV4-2	CASSLDDQGYTGELFF
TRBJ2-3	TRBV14	CASSLSVMQYF
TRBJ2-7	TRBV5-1	CASSFGTGANEQYF
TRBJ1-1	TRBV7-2	CASSLGIGHNTEAFF
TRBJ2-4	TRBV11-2	CASSTYPDVAKNIQYF
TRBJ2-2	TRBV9	CASSLARGPGGELFF
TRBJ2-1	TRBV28	CASSIEYEQFF
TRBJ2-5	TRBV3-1	CASSQEETQYF
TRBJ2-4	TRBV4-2	CASSQGNIQYF
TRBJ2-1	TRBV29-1	CSVLQEINEQFF
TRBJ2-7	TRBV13	CASSFEGEGPYEQYF
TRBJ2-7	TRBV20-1	CSARDVGLAGSNEQYF
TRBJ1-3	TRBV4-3	CASSQGGIVLTGNTIYF
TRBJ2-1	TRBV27	CASSFSGRPLDEQFF
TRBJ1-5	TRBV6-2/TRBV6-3	CASSYGRGYSNQPQHF
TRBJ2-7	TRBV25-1	CASSEFGLTYEQYF
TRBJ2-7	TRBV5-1	CASSSAGGAYEQYF
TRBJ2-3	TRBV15	CATSRTSGRAPDTQYF
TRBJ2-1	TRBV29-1	CSVDVGNEQFF
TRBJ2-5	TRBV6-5	CATGLRETQYF
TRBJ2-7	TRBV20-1	CSAHTSAISYEQYF
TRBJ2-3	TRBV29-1	CSVSTDTQYF
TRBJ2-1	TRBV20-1	CSARDLSNEQFF
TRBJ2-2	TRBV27	CASSWGTGELFF
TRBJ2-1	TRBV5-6	CASSRTGLNEQFF
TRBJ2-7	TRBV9	CASSPHRTSGRVGEQYF
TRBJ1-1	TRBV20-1	CSARRYREFTEAFF
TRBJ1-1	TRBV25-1	CASLGQGASWAFF
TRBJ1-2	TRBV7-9	CASSGVVRGSDGYTF
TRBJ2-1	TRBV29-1	CSPLVGSYNEQFF
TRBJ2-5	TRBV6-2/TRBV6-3	CASDSSGQPETQYF
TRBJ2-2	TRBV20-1	CSASGPGELFF
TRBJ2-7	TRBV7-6	CASSVPGQGIVEYF
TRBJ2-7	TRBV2	CASSAKFWSGTYEQYF
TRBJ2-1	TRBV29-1	CSVGGPGSIYEQFF
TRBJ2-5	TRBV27	CASSLSPDREETQYF
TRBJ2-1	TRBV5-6	CASSFGAGVSYNEQFF
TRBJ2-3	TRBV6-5	CASSLTGIDTQYF
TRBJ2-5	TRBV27	CASGLGETQYF
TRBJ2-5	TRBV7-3	CASSLGWGLAGEQETQYF
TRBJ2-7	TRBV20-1	CSATELWQLASEQYF
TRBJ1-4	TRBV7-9	CASSGTESEKLFF
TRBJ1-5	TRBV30	CAWSLWGNSNQPQHF
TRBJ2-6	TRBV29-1	CSVEGSVAGVGANVLTF
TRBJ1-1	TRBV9	CASSVGGGANTEAFF
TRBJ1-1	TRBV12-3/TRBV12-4	CASSSLGRNTEAFF
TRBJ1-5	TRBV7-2	CASSLGVRGKYQPQHF
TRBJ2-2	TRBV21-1	CASTSEEGAGELFF
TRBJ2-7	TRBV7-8	CASSPRDRVMHEQYF
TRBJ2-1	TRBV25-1	CASSERGATNEQFF
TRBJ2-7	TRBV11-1	CASTHQGDSYEQYF
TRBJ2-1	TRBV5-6	CASSWGEHEQFF
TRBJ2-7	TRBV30	CAWSVGTSGTHEQYF
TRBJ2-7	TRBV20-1	CSARGLAVYEQYF
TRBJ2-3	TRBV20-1	CSAKRLLTSTDTQYF
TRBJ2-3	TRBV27	CASSLRRGTDTQYF
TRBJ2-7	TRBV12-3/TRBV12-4	CASSPTGLGEQYF